The clone carrying this T cell receptor beta chain has only a few counts. No antigen is known for it. The CDR3 goes on 3 residues after the read ends, and that part is filled in from the germline J gene. This sample was included in a study of T cell clonality in common variable immunodeficiency. Study-wide results and caveats: TCRbeta clonality was increased in CVID versus healthy controls. Reportedly, TCR beta sequences from common variable immunodeficiency showed fewer deletions and N-nucleotide insertions.

Donors gave roughly 4.5 to 9 ml heparinized peripheral whole blood. Germline V lookup: CDR1 MNHEY, CDR2 SVGEGT. This CDR3 has 13 amino acids. Measured with immunoSEQ multiplex PCR; TCRdb has only the in-frame clones, and not every one. Observed in the sample are 15,000 to 25,000 clones, none of them singletons. This sequence joins TRBV6-2 or TRBV6-3 and TRBJ2-4, with 9 bases aligning to TRBD1. This TCR derives from a human donor with common variable immunodeficiency. Material: peripheral blood mononuclear cells. CDR3 bases read: TGTGCCAGCAGTCCCGGACAGGGGTTGGTT. It codes for CASSPGQGLV. The complete CDR3 reads CASSPGQGLVQYF.